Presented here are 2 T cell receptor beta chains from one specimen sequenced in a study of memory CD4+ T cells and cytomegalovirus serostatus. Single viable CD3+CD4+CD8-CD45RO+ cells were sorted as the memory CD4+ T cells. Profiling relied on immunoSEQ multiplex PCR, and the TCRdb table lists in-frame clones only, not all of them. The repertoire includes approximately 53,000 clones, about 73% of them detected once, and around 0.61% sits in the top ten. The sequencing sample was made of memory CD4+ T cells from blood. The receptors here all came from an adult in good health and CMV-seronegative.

This chain's CDR3 is CASSLAGGYYGYTF. CDR3 nucleotide sequence: TGTGCCAGCAGCTTAGCGGGGGGCTACTATGGCTACACCTTC. V gene TRBV7-8 combines with J gene TRBJ1-2; D possibly corresponds to TRBD1 (6 bases). The CDR3 extends over 14 amino acids. Germline CDR1 reads SGHVS; CDR2 reads FQNEAQ. Trimming stripped 0 bases from V and 3 bases from J, with 8 bases between. Full variable domain (outside the CDR3, taken from reference TRBV7-8 and TRBJ1-2): GAGVSQSPRYKVAKRGQDVALRCDPISGHVSLFWYQQALGQGPEFLTYFQNEAQLDKSGLPSDRFFAERPEGSVSTLKIQRTQQEDSAVYLCASSLAGGYYGYTFGSGTRLTVV.

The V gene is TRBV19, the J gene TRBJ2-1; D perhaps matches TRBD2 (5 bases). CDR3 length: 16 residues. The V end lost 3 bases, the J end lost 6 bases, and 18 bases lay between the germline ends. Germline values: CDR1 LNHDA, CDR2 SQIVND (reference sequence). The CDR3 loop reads CASSIPAGLRPNEQFF. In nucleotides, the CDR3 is TGTGCCAGTAGTATCCCCGCGGGTCTACGACCCAATGAGCAGTTCTTC.